This T cell receptor (beta chain) is drawn from a study of cytotoxic CD8 clonotypes in ibrutinib-treated CLL. About the study: Sequencing produced an average of 255,043 productive templates and tens of thousands of productive rearrangements per sample. Study-level findings and limits: The clonality rise at ibrutinib response reflected private clonotype expansion. At progression, clonality fell back toward baseline after rising at ibrutinib response.

This clone was counted a single time. What it recognizes is unknown. V dropped 4 bases and J dropped 0; count of bases not matched to a gene: 6. The CDR3 runs to 15 residues. Germline V gene data show CDR1 as GTSNPN and CDR2 as SVGIG (reference sequence). Profiling relied on immunoSEQ multiplex PCR, and the TCRdb table lists in-frame clones only, not all of them. The sample has 70,000 to 80,000 clones, around 78% seen once. V is TRBV30 and J is TRBJ2-1; the match to TRBD2 covers 7 bases. The sequencing here drew on PBMCs, taken after 24 months of ibrutinib treatment. This clonotype originated in a human donor with chronic lymphocytic leukemia. For the CDR3, the DNA is TGTGCCTGGAATAGCGGGCTGAGCTCCTACAATGAGCAGTTCTTC. This gives the protein CAWNSGLSSYNEQFF.